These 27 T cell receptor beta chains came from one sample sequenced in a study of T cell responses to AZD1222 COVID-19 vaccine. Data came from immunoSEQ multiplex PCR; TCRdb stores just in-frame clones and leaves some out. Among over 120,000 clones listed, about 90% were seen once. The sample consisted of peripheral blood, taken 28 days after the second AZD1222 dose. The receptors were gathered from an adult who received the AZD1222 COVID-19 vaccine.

In DNA form, the CDR3 reads TGCGCCAGCAAGCGGGACGGGATGAACACTGAAGCTTTCTTT. It specifies CASKRDGMNTEAFF. The chain couples TRBV5-1 to TRBJ1-1; tentative D call: TRBD1 (5 bases). The CDR3 extends over 14 amino acids. The V and J ends lost 6 bases and 0 bases respectively, with 12 bases between them. Per germline, CDR1 SGHRS and CDR2 YFSETQ.

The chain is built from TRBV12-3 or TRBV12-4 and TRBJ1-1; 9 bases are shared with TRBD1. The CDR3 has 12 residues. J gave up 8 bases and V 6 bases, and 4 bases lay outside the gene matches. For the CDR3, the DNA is TGTGCCAGCAGACTGACAGGGGGAGAAGCTTTCTTT. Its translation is CASRLTGGEAFF.

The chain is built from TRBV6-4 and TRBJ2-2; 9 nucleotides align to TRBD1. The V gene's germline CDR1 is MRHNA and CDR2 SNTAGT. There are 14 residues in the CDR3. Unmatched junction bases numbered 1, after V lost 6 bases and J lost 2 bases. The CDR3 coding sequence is TGTGCCAGCAGGGGACAGGGAAACACCGGGGAGCTGTTTTTT. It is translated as CASRGQGNTGELFF.

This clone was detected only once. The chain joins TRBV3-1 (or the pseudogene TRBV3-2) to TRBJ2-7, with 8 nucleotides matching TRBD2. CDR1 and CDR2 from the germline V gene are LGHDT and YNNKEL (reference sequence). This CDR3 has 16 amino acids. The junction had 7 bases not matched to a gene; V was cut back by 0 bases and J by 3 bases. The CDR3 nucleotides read TGTGCCAGCAGCCAAGAGTCCAGCGGGGGTCTCTACGAGCAGTACTTC. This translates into CASSQESSGGLYEQYF.

The CDR3 region is CATSDLGTGTGELFF. CDR3 sequence (DNA): TGTGCCACCAGTGATTTGGGGACGGGCACCGGGGAGCTGTTTTTT. J is TRBJ2-2 and V is TRBV24-1, with D tentatively TRBD1 or TRBD2 (5 bases each). V shed 0 bases and J shed 4 bases, with 8 bases lying between them. This CDR3 comprises 15 residues. Germline-derived CDR1 and CDR2 are KGHDR and SFDVKD.

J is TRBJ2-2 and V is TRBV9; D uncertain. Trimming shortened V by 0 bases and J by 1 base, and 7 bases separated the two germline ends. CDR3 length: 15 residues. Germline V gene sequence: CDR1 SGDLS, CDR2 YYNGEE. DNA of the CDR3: TGTGCCAGCAGCGTAGAGCCGTGGAACACCGGGGAGCTGTTTTTT. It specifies CASSVEPWNTGELFF.

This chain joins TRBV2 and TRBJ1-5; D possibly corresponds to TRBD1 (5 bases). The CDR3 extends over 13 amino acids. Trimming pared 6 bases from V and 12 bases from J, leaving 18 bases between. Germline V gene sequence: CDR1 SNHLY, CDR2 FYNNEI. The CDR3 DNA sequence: TGTGCCAGCAGAGGGGAAGGAGATCAGGACCAGCATTTT. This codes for CASRGEGDQDQHF.

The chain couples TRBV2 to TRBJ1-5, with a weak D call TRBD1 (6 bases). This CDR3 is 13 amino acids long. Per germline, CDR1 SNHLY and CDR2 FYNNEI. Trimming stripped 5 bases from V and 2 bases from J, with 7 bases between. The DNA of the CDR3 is TGTGCCAGCAGTTGGACAGGCAATCAGCCCCAGCATTTT. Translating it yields CASSWTGNQPQHF.

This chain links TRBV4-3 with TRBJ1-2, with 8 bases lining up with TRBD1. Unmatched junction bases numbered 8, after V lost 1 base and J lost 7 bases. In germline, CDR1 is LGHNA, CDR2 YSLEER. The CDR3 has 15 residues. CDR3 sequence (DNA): TGCGCCAGCAGCCAAGCGGTTCAGGGGGCAGTTGGCTACACCTTC. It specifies CASSQAVQGAVGYTF.

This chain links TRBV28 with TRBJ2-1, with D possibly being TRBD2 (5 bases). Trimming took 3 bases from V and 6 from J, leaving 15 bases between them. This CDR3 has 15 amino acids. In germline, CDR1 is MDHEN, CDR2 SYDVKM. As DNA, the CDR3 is TGTGCCAGCAGTTTGGGCAGCTTAAGCGGCAATGAGCAGTTCTTC. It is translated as CASSLGSLSGNEQFF.

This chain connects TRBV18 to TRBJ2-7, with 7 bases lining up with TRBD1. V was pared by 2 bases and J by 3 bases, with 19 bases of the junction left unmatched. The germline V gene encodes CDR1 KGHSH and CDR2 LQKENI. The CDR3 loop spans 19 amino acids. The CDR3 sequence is CASSPSNDRVWAKNYEQYF. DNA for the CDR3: TGTGCCAGCTCACCATCGAATGACAGGGTATGGGCGAAGAACTACGAGCAGTACTTC. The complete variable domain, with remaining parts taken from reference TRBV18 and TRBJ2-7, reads NAGVMQNPRHLVRRRGQEARLRCSPMKGHSHVYWYRQLPEEGLKFMVYLQKENIIDESGMPKERFSAEFPKEGPSILRIQQVVRGDSAAYFCASSPSNDRVWAKNYEQYFGPGTRLTVT.

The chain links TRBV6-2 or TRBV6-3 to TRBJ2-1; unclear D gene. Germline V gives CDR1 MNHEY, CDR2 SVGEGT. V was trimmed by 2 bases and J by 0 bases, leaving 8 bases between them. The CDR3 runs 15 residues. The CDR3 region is CASSYGYSSYNEQFF. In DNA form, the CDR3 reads TGTGCCAGCAGTTACGGGTACAGCTCCTACAATGAGCAGTTCTTC.

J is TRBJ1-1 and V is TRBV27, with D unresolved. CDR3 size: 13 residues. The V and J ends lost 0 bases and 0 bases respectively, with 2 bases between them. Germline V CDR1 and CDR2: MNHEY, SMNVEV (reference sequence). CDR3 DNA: TGTGCCAGCAGTTTATCTATGAACACTGAAGCTTTCTTT. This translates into CASSLSMNTEAFF.

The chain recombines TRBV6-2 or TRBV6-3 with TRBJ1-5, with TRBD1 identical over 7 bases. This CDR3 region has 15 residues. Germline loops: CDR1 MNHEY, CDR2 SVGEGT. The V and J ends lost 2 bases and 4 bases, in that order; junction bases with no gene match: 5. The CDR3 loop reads CASSYEGQLNQPQHF. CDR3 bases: TGTGCCAGCAGTTACGAGGGACAGCTAAATCAGCCCCAGCATTTT.

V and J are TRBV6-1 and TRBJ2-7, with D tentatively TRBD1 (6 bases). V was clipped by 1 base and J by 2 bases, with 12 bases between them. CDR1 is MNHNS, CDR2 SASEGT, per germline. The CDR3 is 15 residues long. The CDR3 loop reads CASSEGSGQPYEQYF. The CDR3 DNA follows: TGTGCCAGCAGTGAAGGTTCGGGACAACCCTACGAGCAGTACTTC.

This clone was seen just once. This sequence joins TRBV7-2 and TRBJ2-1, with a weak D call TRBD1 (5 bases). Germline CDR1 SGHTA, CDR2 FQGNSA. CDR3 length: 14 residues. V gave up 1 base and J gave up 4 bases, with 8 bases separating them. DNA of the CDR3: TGTGCCAGCAGCTTAGTATCAGGGTACAATGAGCAGTTCTTC. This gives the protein CASSLVSGYNEQFF.

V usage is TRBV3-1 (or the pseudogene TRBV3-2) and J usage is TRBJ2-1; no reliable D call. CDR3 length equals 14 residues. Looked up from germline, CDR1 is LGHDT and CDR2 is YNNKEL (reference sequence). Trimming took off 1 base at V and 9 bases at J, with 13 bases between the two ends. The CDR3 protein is CASSQVGERGEQFF. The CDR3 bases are TGTGCCAGCAGCCAAGTAGGCGAGCGAGGTGAGCAGTTCTTC.

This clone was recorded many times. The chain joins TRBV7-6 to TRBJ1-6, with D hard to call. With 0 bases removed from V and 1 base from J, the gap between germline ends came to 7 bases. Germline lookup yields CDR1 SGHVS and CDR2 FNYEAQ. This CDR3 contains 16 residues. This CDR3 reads CASSLAGRSYNSPLHF. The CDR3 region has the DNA TGTGCCAGCAGCTTAGCGGGGAGGTCCTATAATTCACCCCTCCACTTT.

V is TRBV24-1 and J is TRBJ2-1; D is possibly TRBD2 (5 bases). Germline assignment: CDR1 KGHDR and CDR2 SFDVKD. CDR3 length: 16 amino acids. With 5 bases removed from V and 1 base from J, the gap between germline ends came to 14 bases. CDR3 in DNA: TGTGCCACCAGTGGCGGGTTTCAGGCTTCCTACAATGAGCAGTTCTTC. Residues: CATSGGFQASYNEQFF.

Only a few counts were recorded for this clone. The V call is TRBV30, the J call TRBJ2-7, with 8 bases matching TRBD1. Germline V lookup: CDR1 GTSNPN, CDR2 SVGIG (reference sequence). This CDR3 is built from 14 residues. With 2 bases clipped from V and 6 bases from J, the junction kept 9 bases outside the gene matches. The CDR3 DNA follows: TGTGCCTGGAGTATCAGCCAGGGGGCAGTCGAGCAGTACTTC. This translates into CAWSISQGAVEQYF.

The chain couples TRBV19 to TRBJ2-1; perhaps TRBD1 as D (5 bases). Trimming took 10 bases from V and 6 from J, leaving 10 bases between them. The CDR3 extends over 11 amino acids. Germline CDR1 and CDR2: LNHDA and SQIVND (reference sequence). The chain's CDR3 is CATGQVNEQFF. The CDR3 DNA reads TGTGCCACCGGACAAGTCAATGAGCAGTTCTTC.

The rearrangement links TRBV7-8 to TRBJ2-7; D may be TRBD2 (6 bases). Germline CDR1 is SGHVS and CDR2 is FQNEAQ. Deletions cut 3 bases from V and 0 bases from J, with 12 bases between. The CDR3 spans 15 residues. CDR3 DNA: TGTGCCAGCAGCTTTACGGACTACCCCTCCTACGAGCAGTACTTC. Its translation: CASSFTDYPSYEQYF. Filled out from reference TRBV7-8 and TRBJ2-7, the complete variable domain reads GAGVSQSPRYKVAKRGQDVALRCDPISGHVSLFWYQQALGQGPEFLTYFQNEAQLDKSGLPSDRFFAERPEGSVSTLKIQRTQQEDSAVYLCASSFTDYPSYEQYFGPGTRLTVT.

CDR3 nucleotide sequence: TGTGCCAGCAGCGTAGTAGATAGGAGCACAGATACGCAGTATTTT. Its protein is CASSVVDRSTDTQYF. The gene calls are TRBV9 and TRBJ2-3; D ambiguous. Deletions cut 0 bases from V and 0 bases from J, with 8 bases between. The CDR3 runs to 15 residues. Germline V gene data show CDR1 as SGDLS and CDR2 as YYNGEE.

The CDR3 here is CASSLGGVGGVEQYF. Here the CDR3 DNA reads TGTGCCAGCAGCTTGGGCGGGGTTGGGGGCGTCGAGCAGTACTTC. The chain uses TRBV7-2 and TRBJ2-7, with D possibly called TRBD1 or TRBD2 (6 bases each). The germline V gene encodes CDR1 SGHTA and CDR2 FQGNSA. Trimming stripped 3 bases from V and 6 bases from J, with 18 bases between. The CDR3 covers 15 residues.

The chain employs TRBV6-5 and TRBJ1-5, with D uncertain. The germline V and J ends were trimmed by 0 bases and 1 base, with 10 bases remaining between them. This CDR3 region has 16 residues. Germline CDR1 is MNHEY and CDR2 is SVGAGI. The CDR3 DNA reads TGTGCCAGCAGTTACTCGGGTTGGGAAAGCAATCAGCCCCAGCATTTT. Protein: CASSYSGWESNQPQHF.

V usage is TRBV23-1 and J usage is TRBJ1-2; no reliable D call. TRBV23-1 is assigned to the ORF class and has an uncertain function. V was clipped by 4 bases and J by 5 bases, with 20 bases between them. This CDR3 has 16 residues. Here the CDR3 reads CASSLTCPNAKYGYTF. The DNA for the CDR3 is TGCGCCAGCAGTCTTACCTGTCCTAATGCGAAGTATGGCTACACCTTC.

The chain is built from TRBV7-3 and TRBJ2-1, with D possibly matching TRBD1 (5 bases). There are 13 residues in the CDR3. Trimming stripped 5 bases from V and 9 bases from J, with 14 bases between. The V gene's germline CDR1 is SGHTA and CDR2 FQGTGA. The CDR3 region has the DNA TGTGCCAGCAGCACTCAGGGTTTTGGTGAGCAGTTCTTC. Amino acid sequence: CASSTQGFGEQFF.